The next 2 T cell receptor beta chains were all read from a single sample in a study of human T cells and chemical hapten exposure. Time point denoted: patch test 1, 2 weeks after DPC sensitization. This sample's treatment: therapeutic diphenylcyclopropenone sensitization with weekly scalp DPC. TCRdb re-derived calls from the RACE reads in MiXCR, one entry per CDR3 protein. The top ten clones hold roughly 3.6% of a sample with around 76,000 distinct CDR3 sequences, about 11% of them seen once. The material was whole blood, obtained in connection with sensitization to the hapten diphenylcyclopropenone (DPC). The source is an older woman with alopecia areata. Some clones in this sample may be carry-over from other donors' samples.

The gene calls are TRBV21-1 and TRBJ1-1; the D call of TRBD1 is as the table states it, not checked on the DNA. TRBV21-1 is marked as a pseudogene. There are 14 residues in the CDR3. The CDR3 DNA is TGTGCCGCGTTTACGAAACAGGGGGCAACTGAAGCTTTCTTT. Its translation: CAAFTKQGATEAFF.

This sequence joins TRBV20-1 and TRBJ2-7; 9 nucleotides line up with TRBD2. CDR1 is DFQATT, CDR2 SNEGSKA, per germline (reference sequence). The CDR3 loop spans 11 amino acids. V lost 5 bases to trimming and J lost 7 bases; unmatched junction nucleotides: 3. The CDR3 loop is CSAPLAGEQYF. DNA of the CDR3: TGCAGTGCTCCCCTAGCGGGGGAGCAGTACTTC.